This TCR beta chain was observed in a study of T cell repertoires in cytomegalovirus infection. Study conclusions and caveats: Identification of carriers of CMV plus the relevant HLA was performed using cumulative public TCR beta family frequency. Across the ex vivo response, the dominant clonotypes were HLA-C-restricted CMV-specific TCR beta clonotypes.

TCRdb itself ran the reads through MiXCR, one entry per CDR3 protein. The table includes roughly 200,000 distinct CDR3 sequences, roughly 15% detected once. This clonotype was picked up a small number of times. Its specificity is not known. Germline CDR1 reads SEHNR; CDR2 reads FQNEAQ (reference sequence). This CDR3 region has 15 residues. V lost 1 base and J lost 4, with 13 bases in between. Material: CD8+ T cells from PBMCs. This clonotype was sampled from a human donor in good health (CMV status not recorded). Some clones in this sample may be carry-over from other donors' samples. The J gene is TRBJ1-2, the V gene TRBV7-9; D is unclear. CDR3 DNA sequence: TGTGCCAGCAGCTTAGACCGGTCCGGAACCTATGGCTACACCTTC. Protein: CASSLDRSGTYGYTF.